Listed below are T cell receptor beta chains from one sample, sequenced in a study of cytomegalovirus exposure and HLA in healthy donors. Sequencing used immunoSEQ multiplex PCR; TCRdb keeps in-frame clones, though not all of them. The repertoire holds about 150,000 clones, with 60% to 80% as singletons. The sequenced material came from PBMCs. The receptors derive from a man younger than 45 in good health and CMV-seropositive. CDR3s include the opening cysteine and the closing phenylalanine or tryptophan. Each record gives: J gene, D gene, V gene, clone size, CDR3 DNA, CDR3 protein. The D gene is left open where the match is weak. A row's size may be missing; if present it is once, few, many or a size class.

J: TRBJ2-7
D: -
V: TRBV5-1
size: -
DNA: TGCGCCAGCAGCTTGTCCCCTTCCTACGAGCAGTACTTC
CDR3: CASSLSPSYEQYF

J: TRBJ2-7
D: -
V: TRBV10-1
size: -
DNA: TGCGCCAGCTCGTCAGGGGACACCTATTACGAGCAGTACTTC
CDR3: CASSSGDTYYEQYF

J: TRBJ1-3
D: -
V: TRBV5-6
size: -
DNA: TGTGCCAGCAGCTTGGTTCTTACGGGGAGCGCTGGAAACACCATATATTTT
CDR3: CASSLVLTGSAGNTIYF

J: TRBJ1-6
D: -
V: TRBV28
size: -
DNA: TGTGCCAGCAGTTTCATCGGTTCACCCCTCCACTTT
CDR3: CASSFIGSPLHF

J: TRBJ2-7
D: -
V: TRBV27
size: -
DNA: TGTGCCAGCAGTCCCCTGTGGGAGCGCGCCGTCTACGAGCAGTACTTC
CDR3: CASSPLWERAVYEQYF

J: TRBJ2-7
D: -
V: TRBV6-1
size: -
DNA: TGTGCCAGCAGTGGAGGTTCCGGCTACGAGCAGTACTTC
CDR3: CASSGGSGYEQYF

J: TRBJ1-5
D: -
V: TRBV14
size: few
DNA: TGTGCCAGCAGCCCCCACAGGGCTGGCAATCAGCCCCAGCATTTT
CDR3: CASSPHRAGNQPQHF

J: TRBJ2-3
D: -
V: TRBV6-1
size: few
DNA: TGTGCCAGCAGTGCTCTCGCAGATACGCAGTATTTT
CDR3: CASSALADTQYF

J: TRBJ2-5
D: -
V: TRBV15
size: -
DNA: TGTGCCACCAGCAGGGACAGTGGGGAGACCCAGTACTTC
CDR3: CATSRDSGETQYF

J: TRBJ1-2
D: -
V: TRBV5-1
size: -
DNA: TGCGCCAGCAGAATCGGGGATAACTATGGCTACACCTTC
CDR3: CASRIGDNYGYTF

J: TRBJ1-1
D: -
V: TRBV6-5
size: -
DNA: TGTGCCAGCAGTACACAGGTCCGCATGAACACTGAAGCTTTCTTT
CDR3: CASSTQVRMNTEAFF

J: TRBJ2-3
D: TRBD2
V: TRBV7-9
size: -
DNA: TGTGCCAGCAGAAGTACTAGCGGTAGCACAGATACGCAGTATTTT
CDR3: CASRSTSGSTDTQYF

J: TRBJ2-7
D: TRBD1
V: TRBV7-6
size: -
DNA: TGTGCCAGCAGACCGGGACAGGGCGGGACCTACGAGCAGTACTTC
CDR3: CASRPGQGGTYEQYF

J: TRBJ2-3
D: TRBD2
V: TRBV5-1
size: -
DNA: TGCGCCAGCAGGCGGGAGGTCTCCCCGGATACGCAGTATTTT
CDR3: CASRREVSPDTQYF

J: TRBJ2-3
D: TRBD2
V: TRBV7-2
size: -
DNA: TGTGCCAGCAGCCCGGCGGGACTAGCGGGAGGAGGTACGCAGTATTTT
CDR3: CASSPAGLAGGGTQYF

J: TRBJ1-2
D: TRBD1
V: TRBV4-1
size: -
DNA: TGCGCCAGCAGTAGGACAGGGGTTCCCAACTATGGCTACACCTTC
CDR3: CASSRTGVPNYGYTF

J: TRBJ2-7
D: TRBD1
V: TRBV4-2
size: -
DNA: TGTGCCAGCAGCCAGGGGACAGGGGGAATCAACGAGCAGTACTTC
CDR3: CASSQGTGGINEQYF

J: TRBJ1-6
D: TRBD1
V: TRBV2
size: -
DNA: TGTGCCAGCAGCATCGGACAGGATAGGGATTCACCCCTCCACTTT
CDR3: CASSIGQDRDSPLHF

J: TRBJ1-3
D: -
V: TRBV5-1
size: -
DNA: TGCGCCAGCAGCTTGGATTCGCAGGGCAAGAACACCATATATTTT
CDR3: CASSLDSQGKNTIYF

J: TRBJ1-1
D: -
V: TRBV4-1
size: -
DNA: TGCGCCAGCAGCCAAGAAGGGGCAGGAGAAGCTTTCTTT
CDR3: CASSQEGAGEAFF

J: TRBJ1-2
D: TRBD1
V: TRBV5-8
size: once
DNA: TGTGCCAGCAGCTGGAACGACAGGGTCGGCTATGGCTACACCTTC
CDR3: CASSWNDRVGYGYTF

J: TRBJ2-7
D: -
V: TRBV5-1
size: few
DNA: TGCGCCAGCAGCTCCGCCTACGAGCAGTACTTC
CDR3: CASSSAYEQYF

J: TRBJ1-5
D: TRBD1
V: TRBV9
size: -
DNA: TGTGCCAGCAGCGTAGGGACAGGGATCAATCAGCCCCAGCATTTT
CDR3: CASSVGTGINQPQHF

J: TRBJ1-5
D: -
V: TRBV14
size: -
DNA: TGTGCCAGCAGCCGCCAGGGGAGCAATCAGCCCCAGCATTTT
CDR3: CASSRQGSNQPQHF

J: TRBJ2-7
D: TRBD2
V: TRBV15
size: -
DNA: TGTGCCACCAGCAGAGGGGGGGGGAGTACCTCCTACGAGCAGTACTTC
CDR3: CATSRGGGSTSYEQYF

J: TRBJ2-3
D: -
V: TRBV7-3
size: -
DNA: TGTGCCAGCAGCTCAAGTTCGGGGACAGATACGCAGTATTTT
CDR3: CASSSSSGTDTQYF

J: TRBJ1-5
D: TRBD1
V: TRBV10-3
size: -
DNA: TGTGCCATCAGTGGCGGGACAGGGGGTAATCAGCCCCAGCATTTT
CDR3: CAISGGTGGNQPQHF

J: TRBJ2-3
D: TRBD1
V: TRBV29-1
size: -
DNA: TGCAGCGCTACTTTGGACAGGTCTTCCACAGATACGCAGTATTTT
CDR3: CSATLDRSSTDTQYF

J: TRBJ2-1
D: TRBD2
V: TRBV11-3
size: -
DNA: TGTGCCAGCAGCCCGCTTAGCGGGAGGACTCGCAATGAGCAGTTCTTC
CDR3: CASSPLSGRTRNEQFF

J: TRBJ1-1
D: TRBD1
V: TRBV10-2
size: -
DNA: TGCGCCAGCAGTCTCCTTATGACAGGGATGAACACTGAAGCTTTCTTT
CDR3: CASSLLMTGMNTEAFF

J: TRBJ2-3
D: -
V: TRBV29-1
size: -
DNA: TGCAGCGTTCAGACCGGGACAACCACAGATACGCAGTATTTT
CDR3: CSVQTGTTTDTQYF

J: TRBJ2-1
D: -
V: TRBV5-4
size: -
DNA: TGTGCCAGCAGCTTGGACAGGGTCAATGAGCAGTTCTTC
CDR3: CASSLDRVNEQFF

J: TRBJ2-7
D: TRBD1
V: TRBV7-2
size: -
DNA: TGTGCCAGCAGCGTAGACTTGTCAGGGGGCTGGTACGAGCAGTACTTC
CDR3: CASSVDLSGGWYEQYF

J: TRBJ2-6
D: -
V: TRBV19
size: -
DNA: TGTGCCAGTAGTAGCCTAGCCGATTTCGCTGGGGCCAACGTCCTGACTTTC
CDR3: CASSSLADFAGANVLTF

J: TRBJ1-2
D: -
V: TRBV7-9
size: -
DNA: TGTGCCAGCAGCTTACCAGGGGACTATGGCTACACCTTC
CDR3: CASSLPGDYGYTF

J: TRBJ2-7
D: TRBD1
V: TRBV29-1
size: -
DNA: TGCAGCGTTGAGGCCAGGGGGTCTACCTACGAGCAGTACTTC
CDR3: CSVEARGSTYEQYF

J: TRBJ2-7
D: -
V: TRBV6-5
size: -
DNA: TGTGCCAGCAGTACGGGTCGTAACTCCTACGAGCAGTACTTC
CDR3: CASSTGRNSYEQYF

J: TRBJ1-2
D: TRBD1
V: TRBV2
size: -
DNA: TGTGCCAGCAGTCCCCAGGGACAGGGGGGCTATGGCTACACCTTC
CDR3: CASSPQGQGGYGYTF

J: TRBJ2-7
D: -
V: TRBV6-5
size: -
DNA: TGTGCCAGCAGTTCCGGGACCAGGGGCGAGCAGTACTTC
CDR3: CASSSGTRGEQYF

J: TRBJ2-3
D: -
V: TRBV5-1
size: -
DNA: TGCGCCAGCAGCTTGGTGGGGATAGCGGAGGTGGATACGCAGTATTTT
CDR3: CASSLVGIAEVDTQYF